This TCR beta chain emerged from a study of blood T cell repertoires in COVID-19. About the research overall: Material from acute and convalescent COVID-19 was sourced from the United States, Italy and Spain. PBMCs, B-cell-depleted T cells, or T cells were the source of the cDNA or gDNA that made up the material.

V lost 3 bases to trimming and J lost 5 bases; unmatched junction nucleotides: 4. The CDR3 totals 14 residues. Germline CDR1 SGHTA, CDR2 FQGNSA. Per the original data handling: How many nucleated cells were present was estimated from reference gene primer amplification. TCRdb's table, derived via immunoSEQ multiplex PCR, lists solely in-frame clones and lacks some. That table furnishes V, J and clone size, whereas the DNA furnished D and trimming. Here the sample spans tens of thousands of clones, 60% to 85% being singletons. The sample holds one count of this clone. The TCR originated in a human donor in a cohort sampled during active COVID-19. Sequenced input: peripheral blood. The chain couples TRBV7-2 to TRBJ2-3; 8 positions match TRBD2. This chain's CDR3 is CASSFLAGRDTQYF. The CDR3 DNA reads as TGTGCCAGCAGCTTCTTAGCGGGACGAGATACGCAGTATTTT.